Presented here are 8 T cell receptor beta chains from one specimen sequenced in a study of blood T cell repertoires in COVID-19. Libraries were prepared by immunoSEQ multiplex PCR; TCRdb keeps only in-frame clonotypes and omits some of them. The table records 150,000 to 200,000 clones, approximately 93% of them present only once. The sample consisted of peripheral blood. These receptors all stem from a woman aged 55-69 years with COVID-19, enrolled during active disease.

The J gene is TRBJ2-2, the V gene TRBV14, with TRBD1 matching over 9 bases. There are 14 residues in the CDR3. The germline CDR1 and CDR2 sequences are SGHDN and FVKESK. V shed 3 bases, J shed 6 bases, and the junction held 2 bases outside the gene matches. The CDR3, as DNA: TGTGCCAGCAGCCAGACAGGGGGATCCGGGGAGCTGTTTTTT. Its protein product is CASSQTGGSGELFF.

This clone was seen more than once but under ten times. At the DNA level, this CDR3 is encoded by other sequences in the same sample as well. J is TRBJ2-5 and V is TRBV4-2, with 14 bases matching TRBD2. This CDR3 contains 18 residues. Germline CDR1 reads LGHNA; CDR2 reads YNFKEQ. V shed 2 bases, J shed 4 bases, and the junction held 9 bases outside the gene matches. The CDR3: CASSQFISGTSGGETQYF. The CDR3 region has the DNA TGTGCCAGCAGCCAATTCATCTCCGGGACTAGCGGGGGAGAGACCCAGTACTTC.

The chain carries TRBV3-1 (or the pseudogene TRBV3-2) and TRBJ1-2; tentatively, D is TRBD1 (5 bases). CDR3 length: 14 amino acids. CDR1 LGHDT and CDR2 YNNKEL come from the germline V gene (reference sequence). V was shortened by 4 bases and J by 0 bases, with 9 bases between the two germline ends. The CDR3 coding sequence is TGTGCCAGCAGCCTTGGGGCCTCTAACTATGGCTACACCTTC. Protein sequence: CASSLGASNYGYTF.

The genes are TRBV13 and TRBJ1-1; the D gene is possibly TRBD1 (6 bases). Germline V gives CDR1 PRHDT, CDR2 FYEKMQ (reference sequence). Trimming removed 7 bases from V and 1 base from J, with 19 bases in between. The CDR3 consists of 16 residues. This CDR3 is CASIRGGARRNTEAFF. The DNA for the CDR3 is TGTGCCAGCATCCGGGGGGGGGCACGGAGGAACACTGAAGCTTTCTTT. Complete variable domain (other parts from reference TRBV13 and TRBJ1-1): AAGVIQSPRHLIKEKRETATLKCYPIPRHDTVYWYQQGPGQDPQFLISFYEKMQSDKGSIPDRFSAQQFSDYHSELNMSSLELGDSALYFCASIRGGARRNTEAFFGQGTRLTVV.

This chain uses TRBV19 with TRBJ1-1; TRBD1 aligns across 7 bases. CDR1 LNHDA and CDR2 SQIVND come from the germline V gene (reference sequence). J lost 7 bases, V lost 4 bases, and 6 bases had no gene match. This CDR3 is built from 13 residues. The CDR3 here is CASSTGPGGEAFF. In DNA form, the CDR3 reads TGTGCCAGTAGTACTGGGCCAGGGGGTGAAGCTTTCTTT.

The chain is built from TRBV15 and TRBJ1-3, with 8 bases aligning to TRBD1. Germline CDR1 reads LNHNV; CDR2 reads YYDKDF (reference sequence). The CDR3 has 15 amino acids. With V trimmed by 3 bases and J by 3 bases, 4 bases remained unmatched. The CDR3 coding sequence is TGTGCCACCAGCAGGCAAACAGGGGGTGGAAACACCATATATTTT. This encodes CATSRQTGGGNTIYF.

The CDR3 bases are TGTGCCAGTAGATCACTAGCGGGGAGGGCAGATACGCAGTATTTT. This encodes CASRSLAGRADTQYF. This rearrangement joins TRBV7-2 to TRBJ2-3, with TRBD2 matching 10 bases. The CDR3 length is 15 residues. The J segment lost 4 bases and the V segment lost 9 bases, leaving 10 bases of the junction unmatched. The germline gives CDR1 SGHTA, CDR2 FQGNSA.

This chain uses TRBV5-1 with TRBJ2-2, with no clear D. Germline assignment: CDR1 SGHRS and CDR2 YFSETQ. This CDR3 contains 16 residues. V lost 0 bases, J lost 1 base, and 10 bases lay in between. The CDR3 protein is CASSLGASLNTGELFF. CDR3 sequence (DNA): TGCGCCAGCAGCTTGGGGGCTTCACTGAACACCGGGGAGCTGTTTTTT.